These 24 T cell receptor beta chains share one sample of origin, sequenced in a study of response to subunit inactivated influenza vaccine (dated by TCRdb to between 2018 and 2020). The library was made by RT-PCR. The sequencing machine was an Illumina HiSeq 2500. TCRdb redid the processing of the public reads, applying fastp at Q25 and MiXCR, and retained in-frame beta chains. Each entry merges the rows of one CDR3 protein and shows their most common DNA and genes. The sample records 450,000 to 550,000 distinct CDR3 sequences, around 25% of which are singletons. The ten largest clonotypes hold 1.9% of the sample. This specimen consisted of CD4+ T cells sorted from PBMCs, obtained 5 days after vaccination. Receptors were obtained from a man aged 50 to 60 who received an inactivated influenza vaccine. Donor details come from another sample of the same person, matched by shared clones.

The CDR3 DNA sequence: TGCAGTGCTACCTGGACTAGCGGAAGGACAGATACGCAGTATTTT. This translates into CSATWTSGRTDTQYF. V is TRBV20-1 and J is TRBJ2-3; 10 bases are shared with TRBD2. From germline, CDR1 is DFQATT and CDR2 SNEGSKA (reference sequence). This CDR3 is built from 15 residues. Losses at the gene ends were 4 bases for V and 3 bases for J; bases not matched to a gene: 7.

The V and J genes are TRBV9 and TRBJ2-1; 10 bases are shared with TRBD2. The CDR3 is made up of 20 amino acids. V lost 0 bases, J lost 1 base, and 13 bases stayed unmatched. Looked up from germline, CDR1 is SGDLS and CDR2 is YYNGEE. The CDR3 region is CASSVVAVSSGGFSYNEQFF. The CDR3 nucleotides read TGTGCCAGCAGCGTAGTAGCGGTATCTAGCGGGGGCTTTTCCTACAATGAGCAGTTCTTC.

The chain employs TRBV20-1 and TRBJ2-5; D perhaps matches TRBD2 (5 bases). V lost 1 base, J lost 2 bases, and 11 bases lay in between. The CDR3 has 14 residues. CDR1 and CDR2 from the germline V gene are DFQATT and SNEGSKA (reference sequence). The CDR3 nucleotides read TGCAGTGCTAGAGTTAGCCCGGGACAAGAGACCCAGTACTTC. Protein sequence: CSARVSPGQETQYF.

This clonotype was counted a few times. The chain recombines TRBV10-3 with TRBJ2-1; TRBD2 agrees at 10 bases. The V segment lost 8 bases and the J segment 10 bases; nucleotides outside the gene matches: 8. The CDR3 runs 13 residues. The germline gives CDR1 ENHRY, CDR2 SYGVKD. CDR3 sequence: CAIRGSGGGEQFF. DNA for the CDR3: TGTGCCATCCGGGGAAGCGGGGGGGGAGAGCAGTTCTTC.

J is TRBJ2-2 and V is TRBV2; 7 positions match TRBD1. This CDR3 is 16 amino acids long. CDR1 SNHLY and CDR2 FYNNEI come from the germline V gene. V was pared by 7 bases and J by 0 bases, with 8 bases of the junction left unmatched. CDR3 in amino acids: CASTPTGTANTGELFF. For the CDR3, the DNA is TGTGCCAGCACCCCAACCGGGACAGCGAACACCGGGGAGCTGTTTTTT.

This clonotype turned up a few times. This sequence joins TRBV29-1 and TRBJ1-1; D gene ambiguous. Trimming cost V 7 bases and J 2 bases, with 8 bases left between them. Germline V gene data show CDR1 as SQVTM and CDR2 as ANQGSEA. The CDR3 contains 11 residues. Here the CDR3 reads CSGLTNTEAFF. The DNA of the CDR3 is TGCAGCGGCCTCACTAACACTGAAGCTTTCTTT.

The V and J genes are TRBV5-1 and TRBJ2-6; D not certain. This CDR3 comprises 15 residues. The V end was cut by 7 bases, the J end by 2 bases, with 13 bases between. CDR1 is SGHRS and CDR2 is YFSETQ in the germline V gene. The CDR3 bases are TGCGCCAGCGGTAAGCTATTCGCTGGGGCCAACGTCCTGACTTTC. This codes for CASGKLFAGANVLTF.

The genes are TRBV20-1 and TRBJ2-1; D unresolved. The ends were cut back, 0 bases at V and 4 bases at J, with 10 bases in the middle. The CDR3 runs 14 residues. Per the germline V gene, CDR1 is DFQATT and CDR2 is SNEGSKA (reference sequence). The CDR3 sequence is CSAREAQLYNEQFF. In nucleotides, the CDR3 is TGCAGTGCTAGAGAGGCACAGCTATACAATGAGCAGTTCTTC.

The chain joins TRBV6-2 or TRBV6-3 to TRBJ2-1; D is unclear. From germline, CDR1 is MNHEY and CDR2 SVGEGT. This CDR3 contains 14 residues. Trimming shortened V by 4 bases and J by 2 bases, and 9 bases separated the two germline ends. The DNA of the CDR3 is TGTGCCAGCAGTTTCCCTAACACCTACAATGAGCAGTTCTTC. This translates into CASSFPNTYNEQFF.

The rearrangement links TRBV14 to TRBJ2-5; 9 bases line up with TRBD2. Germline V gene data show CDR1 as SGHDN and CDR2 as FVKESK. This CDR3 is 16 amino acids long. V was clipped by 1 base and J by 3 bases; unmatched bases: 6. For the CDR3, the DNA is TGTGCCAGCAGCCAAGGTCGGACTAGCGTGAAAGAGACCCAGTACTTC. This encodes CASSQGRTSVKETQYF. Using reference TRBV14 and TRBJ2-5 for the parts outside the CDR3, the full variable domain is EAGVTQFPSHSVIEKGQTVTLRCDPISGHDNLYWYRRVMGKEIKFLLHFVKESKQDESGMPNNRFLAERTGGTYSTLKVQPAELEDSGVYFCASSQGRTSVKETQYFGPGTRLLVL.

This clonotype was seen a few times. V gene TRBV7-9 combines with J gene TRBJ2-7; a weak D match, TRBD2 (5 bases). Germline V gives CDR1 SEHNR, CDR2 FQNEAQ (reference sequence). Between the trimmed V and J ends, which lost 0 bases and 6 bases, there was a span of 9 bases. CDR3 length equals 13 residues. CDR3 coding DNA: TGTGCCAGCAGCTTAGCGTCGGGGTTCGAGCAGTACTTC. This encodes CASSLASGFEQYF.

V and J are TRBV7-8 and TRBJ2-6; 8 bases are a match to TRBD1. The germline V gene has CDR1 SGHVS and CDR2 FQNEAQ. CDR3 length equals 18 residues. The V segment lost 6 bases and the J segment 2 bases; nucleotides outside the gene matches: 12. Here the CDR3 reads CASRPDRDRFAGANVLTF. The DNA of the CDR3 is TGTGCCAGCAGGCCAGACCGGGACAGGTTCGCTGGGGCCAACGTCCTGACTTTC.

There are many counts of this clonotype. This chain links TRBV3-1 with TRBJ2-7; TRBD2 is a possible D gene (5 bases). Germline V CDR1 and CDR2: LGHDT, YNNKEL (reference sequence). Trimming cost V 6 bases and J 0 bases, with 12 bases left between them. The CDR3 totals 14 residues. This CDR3 is CASSHGLTSYEQYF. CDR3 in DNA: TGTGCCAGCAGTCACGGACTGACCTCCTACGAGCAGTACTTC.

This clonotype was detected only a few times. The chain recombines TRBV7-3 with TRBJ2-1, with no clear D. The CDR3 is made up of 15 amino acids. Trimming stripped 1 base from V and 0 bases from J, with 7 bases between. Looked up from germline, CDR1 is SGHTA and CDR2 is FQGTGA. The CDR3 bases are TGTGCCAGCAGCTTAAAAGCCTCCTCCTACAATGAGCAGTTCTTC. The encoded protein is CASSLKASSYNEQFF.

The genes are TRBV20-1 and TRBJ1-6, with 8 positions matching TRBD1. The CDR3 runs 13 residues. After removal of 5 bases from V and 9 bases from J, the junction contained 6 bases not matched to a gene. Looked up from germline, CDR1 is DFQATT and CDR2 is SNEGSKA (reference sequence). CDR3 protein: CSAVDRGSSPLHF. The CDR3, as DNA: TGCAGTGCTGTTGACAGGGGATCTTCACCCCTCCACTTT.

The chain couples TRBV5-1 to TRBJ1-1; D not certain. Trimming took off 6 bases at V and 3 bases at J, with 15 bases between the two ends. The CDR3 is made up of 14 amino acids. Germline V gene sequence: CDR1 SGHRS, CDR2 YFSETQ. The CDR3 nucleotides read TGCGCCAGCACCACACAGCCAACGGACACTGAAGCTTTCTTT. Translated, it gives CASTTQPTDTEAFF.

There are a few counts of this clonotype. The chain links TRBV20-1 to TRBJ2-5, with 9 bases that match TRBD2. V lost 4 bases, J lost 10 bases, and 16 bases stayed unmatched. The germline V gene encodes CDR1 DFQATT and CDR2 SNEGSKA (reference sequence). This CDR3 spans 15 amino acids. Here the CDR3 reads CSATFLIAGVGSQYF. The DNA for the CDR3 is TGCAGTGCTACCTTTCTGATAGCGGGGGTTGGGAGCCAGTACTTC.

This clonotype was observed once. The gene calls are TRBV7-9 and TRBJ1-6; 8 bases are shared with TRBD1. Germline V gives CDR1 SEHNR, CDR2 FQNEAQ (reference sequence). The J segment lost 6 bases and the V segment lost 7 bases, leaving 5 bases of the junction unmatched. The CDR3 has 14 residues. The CDR3 here is CASTLQGGNSPLHF. In nucleotides, the CDR3 is TGTGCCAGCACCCTACAGGGGGGTAATTCACCCCTCCACTTT.

The chain uses TRBV6-1 and TRBJ2-3, with D possibly TRBD2 on 5 matching bases. The CDR3 runs 14 residues. Trimming took off 5 bases at V and 4 bases at J, with 13 bases between the two ends. CDR1 is MNHNS, CDR2 SASEGT, per germline. The chain's CDR3 is CASSRLAYSDTQYF. CDR3 sequence (DNA): TGTGCCAGCAGTAGGCTAGCTTATTCAGATACGCAGTATTTT.

This chain joins TRBV29-1 and TRBJ2-2; TRBD1 agrees at 7 bases. V was pared by 6 bases and J by 4 bases, with 14 bases of the junction left unmatched. Germline lookup yields CDR1 SQVTM and CDR2 ANQGSEA. The CDR3 totals 16 residues. DNA for the CDR3: TGCAGCGTCGTTGGGGGACAGCTCGAAGGCACCGGGGAGCTGTTTTTT. It yields the protein CSVVGGQLEGTGELFF.

This clonotype was counted only a few times. This rearrangement joins TRBV5-1 to TRBJ2-3; 12 nucleotides match TRBD2. Germline CDR1 and CDR2: SGHRS and YFSETQ. The CDR3 totals 15 residues. After removal of 8 bases from V and 5 bases from J, the junction contained 9 bases not matched to a gene. The CDR3 spells CASELTSGGVDTQYF. The CDR3 coding sequence is TGCGCCAGTGAATTGACTAGCGGGGGCGTAGATACGCAGTATTTT.

The chain links TRBV10-3 to TRBJ1-1; D is possibly TRBD1 (6 bases). The V and J ends lost 6 bases and 0 bases respectively, with 14 bases between them. Germline V CDR1 and CDR2: ENHRY, SYGVKD. This CDR3 comprises 15 residues. The CDR3 nucleotides are TGTGCCATCAGATCCACAGGGAAAGTGAACACTGAAGCTTTCTTT. The encoded protein is CAIRSTGKVNTEAFF.

This clonotype was picked up one time. The V gene is TRBV6-2 or TRBV6-3, the J gene TRBJ2-3; maybe TRBD1 (6 bases). The CDR3 is made up of 15 amino acids. Germline CDR1 and CDR2: MNHEY and SVGEGT. V lost 3 bases to trimming and J lost 3 bases, with 13 bases between them. The CDR3: CASSYGWQGTDTQYF. CDR3 coding DNA: TGTGCCAGCAGTTATGGTTGGCAGGGGACAGATACGCAGTATTTT.

The rearrangement joins TRBV6-2 or TRBV6-3 to TRBJ2-5; TRBD1 might be the D (6 bases). With 5 bases removed from V and 5 bases from J, the gap between germline ends came to 21 bases. CDR1 is MNHEY, CDR2 SVGEGT, per germline. The CDR3 has 16 amino acids. The CDR3 DNA follows: TGTGCCAGCAGTAGATCGACAGGCCTCCGAGGGGAGACCCAGTACTTC. This gives the protein CASSRSTGLRGETQYF.